The rows below give T cell receptor beta chains drawn from one sample of a study of T cells in localized non-small cell lung cancer. Method: immunoSEQ multiplex PCR; TCRdb's copy keeps in-frame clones and lacks some. This sample has tens of thousands of clones; approximately 90% occur once, and the top ten carry 20% to 25%. This material consisted of peripheral blood, taken before any cancer treatment. These receptor sequences come from a man between 35 and 75 years old with stage I squamous cell lung carcinoma. Each CDR3 is given with its conserved first and last residue. Each record gives: J gene, clone size, D gene, V gene, CDR3 DNA, CDR3 protein. The D gene is left open where the match is weak. The listing skips clone size in some rows; elsewhere it reads once, few, many or a size class.

J gene: TRBJ2-7
clone size: NA
D gene: NA
V gene: TRBV20-1
CDR3 DNA: TGCAGTGCTTCGAGCGGCCTCGAGCAGTACTTC
CDR3 protein: CSASSGLEQYF

J gene: TRBJ2-1
clone size: NA
D gene: TRBD1
V gene: TRBV28
CDR3 DNA: TGTGCCAGCAGTTCCCTACAGGGGGCGTTTGCGAATGAGCAGTTCTTC
CDR3 protein: CASSSLQGAFANEQFF

J gene: TRBJ1-5
clone size: NA
D gene: NA
V gene: TRBV19
CDR3 DNA: TGTGCCAGTAGTCGGGGGGCCAAGGGGTTTCAGCCCCAGCATTTT
CDR3 protein: CASSRGAKGFQPQHF

J gene: TRBJ2-1
clone size: NA
D gene: NA
V gene: TRBV7-6
CDR3 DNA: TGTGCCAGCAGCTTCGCCCACAATGAGCAGTTCTTC
CDR3 protein: CASSFAHNEQFF

J gene: TRBJ2-5
clone size: few
D gene: NA
V gene: TRBV7-8
CDR3 DNA: TGTGCCAGCAGCTTAGCCAAAGAGACCCAGTACTTC
CDR3 protein: CASSLAKETQYF

J gene: TRBJ2-7
clone size: NA
D gene: NA
V gene: TRBV14
CDR3 DNA: TGTGCCAGCAGCCCATTAACAGGGCCCGCCGAGCAGTACTTC
CDR3 protein: CASSPLTGPAEQYF

J gene: TRBJ1-5
clone size: NA
D gene: NA
V gene: TRBV28
CDR3 DNA: TGTGCCAGTAACTACAGACCCCAGCATTTT
CDR3 protein: CASNYRPQHF

J gene: TRBJ2-5
clone size: NA
D gene: NA
V gene: TRBV5-6
CDR3 DNA: TGTGCCAGCAGCCAAGAGAGGGGGGAGACCCAGTACTTC
CDR3 protein: CASSQERGETQYF

J gene: TRBJ2-7
clone size: NA
D gene: NA
V gene: TRBV5-6
CDR3 DNA: TGTGCCAGCAGCTTGGGCCCGGCGGACTTCTACGAGCAGTACTTC
CDR3 protein: CASSLGPADFYEQYF

J gene: TRBJ2-3
clone size: NA
D gene: NA
V gene: TRBV7-2
CDR3 DNA: TGTGCCAGCAGCTTAAAGGGCAGGCCCGCAGGGATGGATACGCAGTATTTT
CDR3 protein: CASSLKGRPAGMDTQYF

J gene: TRBJ1-2
clone size: NA
D gene: NA
V gene: TRBV27
CDR3 DNA: TGTGCCAGCAGTTTCACAGGGTATGGCTACACCTTC
CDR3 protein: CASSFTGYGYTF

J gene: TRBJ1-5
clone size: once
D gene: NA
V gene: TRBV28
CDR3 DNA: TGTGCCAGCTGCAGGGTTAATAGCAATCAGCCCCAGCATTTT
CDR3 protein: CASCRVNSNQPQHF

J gene: TRBJ2-1
clone size: NA
D gene: TRBD2
V gene: TRBV6-1
CDR3 DNA: TGTGCCAGCAGTCTAGCGGGAGGACCGCCCAATGAGCAGTTCTTC
CDR3 protein: CASSLAGGPPNEQFF

J gene: TRBJ2-1
clone size: NA
D gene: NA
V gene: TRBV14
CDR3 DNA: NA
CDR3 protein: CASSQDWGSGSKFF

J gene: TRBJ1-1
clone size: NA
D gene: TRBD1
V gene: TRBV27
CDR3 DNA: TGTGCCAGCAGTCCCCGACAGGGTCTGAACACTGAAGCTTTCTTT
CDR3 protein: CASSPRQGLNTEAFF